This T cell receptor (beta chain) was recovered during a study of T cells after yellow fever vaccination. To note about this clonotype: Its cognate antigen is unknown.

The germline V gene has CDR1 MDHEN and CDR2 SYDVKM. Between the trimmed V and J ends, which lost 8 bases and 4 bases, there was a span of 9 bases. The CDR3 has 12 residues. TCRdb reprocessed the 5' RACE reads via MiXCR and lists one record per CDR3 protein. The repertoire holds hundreds of thousands of distinct CDR3 sequences, about 7.8% seen once, with approximately 15% in the top ten. Findings of the study overall: Researchers noted that a small share of clonotypes showed up in both CD4 and CD8 compartments. Boosting was followed by the reappearance of most primary-vaccination clones (approximately 97% CD4, 70% to 90% CD8).

The starting material was PBMCs, obtained roughly 46 days after the first yellow fever vaccination. This rearrangement joins TRBV28 to TRBJ2-1; D is uncertain. The receptor was derived from a man between 18 and 35 years old who received the YFV17D yellow fever vaccine. The CDR3 spells CASGDGYNEQFF. As DNA, the CDR3 is TGTGCCAGCGGTGACGGTTACAATGAGCAGTTCTTC.